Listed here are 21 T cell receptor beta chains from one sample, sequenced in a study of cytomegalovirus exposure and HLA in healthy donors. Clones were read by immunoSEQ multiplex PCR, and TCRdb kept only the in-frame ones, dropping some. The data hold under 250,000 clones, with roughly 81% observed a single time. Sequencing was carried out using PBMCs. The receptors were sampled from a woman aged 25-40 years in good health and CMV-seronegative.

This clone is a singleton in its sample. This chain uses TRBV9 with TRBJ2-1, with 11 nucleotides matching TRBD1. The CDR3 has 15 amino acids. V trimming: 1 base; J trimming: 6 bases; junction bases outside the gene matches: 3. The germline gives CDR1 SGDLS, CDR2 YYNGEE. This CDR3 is CASSVLGQGANEQFF. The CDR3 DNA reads TGTGCCAGCAGCGTACTAGGACAGGGGGCCAATGAGCAGTTCTTC. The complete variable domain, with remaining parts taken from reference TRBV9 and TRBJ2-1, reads DSGVTQTPKHLITATGQRVTLRCSPRSGDLSVYWYQQSLDQGLQFLIQYYNGEERAKGNILERFSAQQFPDLHSELNLSSLELGDSALYFCASSVLGQGANEQFFGPGTRLTVL.

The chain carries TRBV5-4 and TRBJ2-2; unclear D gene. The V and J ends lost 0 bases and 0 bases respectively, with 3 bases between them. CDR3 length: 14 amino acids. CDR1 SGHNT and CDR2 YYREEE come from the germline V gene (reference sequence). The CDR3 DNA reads TGTGCCAGCAGCTTGGGGCCGAACACCGGGGAGCTGTTTTTT. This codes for CASSLGPNTGELFF.

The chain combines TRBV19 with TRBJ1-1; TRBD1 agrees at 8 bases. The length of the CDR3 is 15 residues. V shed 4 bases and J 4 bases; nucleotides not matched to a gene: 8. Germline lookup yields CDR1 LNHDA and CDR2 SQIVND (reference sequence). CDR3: CASSNQGALSTEAFF. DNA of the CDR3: TGTGCCAGTAGTAACCAGGGGGCGTTGAGCACTGAAGCTTTCTTT.

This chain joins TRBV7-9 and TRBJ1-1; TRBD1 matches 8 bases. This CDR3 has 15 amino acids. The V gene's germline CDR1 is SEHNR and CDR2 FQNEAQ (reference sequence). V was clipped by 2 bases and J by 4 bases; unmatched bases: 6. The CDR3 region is CASSLQGAGSTEAFF. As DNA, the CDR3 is TGTGCCAGCAGCTTACAGGGGGCGGGAAGCACTGAAGCTTTCTTT.

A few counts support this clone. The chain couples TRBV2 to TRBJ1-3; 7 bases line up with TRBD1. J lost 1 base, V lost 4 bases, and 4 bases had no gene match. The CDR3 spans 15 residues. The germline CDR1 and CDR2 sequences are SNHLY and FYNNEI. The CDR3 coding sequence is TGTGCCAGCAGTGCGGACAGGCCTTCTGGAAACACCATATATTTT. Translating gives CASSADRPSGNTIYF.

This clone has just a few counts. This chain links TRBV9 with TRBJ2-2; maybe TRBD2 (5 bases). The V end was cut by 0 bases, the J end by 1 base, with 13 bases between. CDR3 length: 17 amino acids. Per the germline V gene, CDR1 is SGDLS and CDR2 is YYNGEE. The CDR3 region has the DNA TGTGCCAGCAGCGTAGCTCTAGCCCAAAAGAACACCGGGGAGCTGTTTTTT. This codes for CASSVALAQKNTGELFF.

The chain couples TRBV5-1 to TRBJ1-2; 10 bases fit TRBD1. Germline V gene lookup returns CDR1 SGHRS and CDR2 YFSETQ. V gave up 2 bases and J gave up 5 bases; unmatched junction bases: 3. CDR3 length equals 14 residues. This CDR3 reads CASSFGTGVYGYTF. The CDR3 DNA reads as TGCGCCAGCAGCTTCGGGACAGGGGTATATGGCTACACCTTC.

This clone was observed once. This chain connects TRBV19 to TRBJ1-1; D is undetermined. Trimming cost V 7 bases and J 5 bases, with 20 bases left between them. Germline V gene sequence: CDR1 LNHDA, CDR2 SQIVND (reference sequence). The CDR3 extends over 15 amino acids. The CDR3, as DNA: TGTGCCAGTACCCTACAGTCGGGGTTTGGAACTGAAGCTTTCTTT. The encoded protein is CASTLQSGFGTEAFF.

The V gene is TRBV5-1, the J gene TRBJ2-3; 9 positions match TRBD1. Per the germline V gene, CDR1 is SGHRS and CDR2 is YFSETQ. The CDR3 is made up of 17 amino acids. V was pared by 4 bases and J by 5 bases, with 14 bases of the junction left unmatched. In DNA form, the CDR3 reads TGCGCCAGCAGCCACACCCCGACAGGGGGGGAAAGAGATACGCAGTATTTT. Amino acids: CASSHTPTGGERDTQYF.

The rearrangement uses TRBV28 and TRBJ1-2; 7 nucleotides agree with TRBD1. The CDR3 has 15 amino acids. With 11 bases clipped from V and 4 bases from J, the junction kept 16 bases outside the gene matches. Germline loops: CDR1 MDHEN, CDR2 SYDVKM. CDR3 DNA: TGTGCCGCAGGGGGGCGTGTGAGCGCTGGCTATGGCTACACCTTC. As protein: CAAGGRVSAGYGYTF.

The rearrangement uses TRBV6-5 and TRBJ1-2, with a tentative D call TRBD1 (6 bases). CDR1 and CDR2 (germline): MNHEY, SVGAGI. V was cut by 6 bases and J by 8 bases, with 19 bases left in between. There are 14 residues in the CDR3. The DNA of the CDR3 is TGTGCCAGCAGCCGACCCGGGGCAGGGGAGGGCTACACCTTC. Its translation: CASSRPGAGEGYTF.

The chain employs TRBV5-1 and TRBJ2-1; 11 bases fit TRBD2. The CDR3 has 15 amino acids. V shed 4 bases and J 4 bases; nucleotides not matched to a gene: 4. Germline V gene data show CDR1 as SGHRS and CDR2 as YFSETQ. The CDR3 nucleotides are TGCGCCAGCAGCGGGGGGACTAGCGGTTACAATGAGCAGTTCTTC. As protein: CASSGGTSGYNEQFF.

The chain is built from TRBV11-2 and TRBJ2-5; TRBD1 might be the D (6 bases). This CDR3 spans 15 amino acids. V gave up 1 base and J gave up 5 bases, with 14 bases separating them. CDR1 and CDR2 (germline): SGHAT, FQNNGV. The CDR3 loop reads CASSLVRGGRETQYF. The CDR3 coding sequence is TGTGCCAGCAGCTTAGTTAGAGGGGGAAGGGAGACCCAGTACTTC.

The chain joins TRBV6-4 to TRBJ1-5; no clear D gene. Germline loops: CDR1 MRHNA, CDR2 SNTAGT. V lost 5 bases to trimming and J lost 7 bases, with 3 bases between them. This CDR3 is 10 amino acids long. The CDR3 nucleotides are TGTGCCAGCAGTCGGCAGCCCCAGCATTTT. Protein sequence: CASSRQPQHF.

The CDR3: CASSLQGLYEQYF. For the CDR3, the DNA is TGTGCCAGCTCACTTCAGGGCCTCTACGAGCAGTACTTC. The chain uses TRBV18 and TRBJ2-7; tentatively, D is TRBD1 (5 bases). The V and J ends lost 4 bases and 3 bases respectively, with 10 bases between them. Germline loops: CDR1 KGHSH, CDR2 LQKENI. The CDR3 consists of 13 residues.

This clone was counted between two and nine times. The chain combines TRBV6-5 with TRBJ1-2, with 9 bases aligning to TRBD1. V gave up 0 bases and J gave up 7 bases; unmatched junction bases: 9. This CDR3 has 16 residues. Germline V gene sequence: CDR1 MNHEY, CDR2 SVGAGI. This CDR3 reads CASSYSTRTGVSGYTF. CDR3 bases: TGTGCCAGCAGTTACTCGACACGGACAGGGGTCTCTGGCTACACCTTC.

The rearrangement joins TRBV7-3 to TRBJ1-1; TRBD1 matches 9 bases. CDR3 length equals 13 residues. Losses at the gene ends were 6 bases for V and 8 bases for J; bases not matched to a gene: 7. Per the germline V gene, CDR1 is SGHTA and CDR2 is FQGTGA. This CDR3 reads CASRRTGGGEAFF. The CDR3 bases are TGTGCCAGCAGACGAACAGGGGGCGGAGAAGCTTTCTTT.

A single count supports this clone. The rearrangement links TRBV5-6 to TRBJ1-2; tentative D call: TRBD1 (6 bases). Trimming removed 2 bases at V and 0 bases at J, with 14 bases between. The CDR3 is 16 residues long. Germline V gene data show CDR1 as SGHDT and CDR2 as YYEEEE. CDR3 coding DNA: TGTGCCAGCAGCTTTTTAGGGGGGGCCTCTAACTATGGCTACACCTTC. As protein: CASSFLGGASNYGYTF.

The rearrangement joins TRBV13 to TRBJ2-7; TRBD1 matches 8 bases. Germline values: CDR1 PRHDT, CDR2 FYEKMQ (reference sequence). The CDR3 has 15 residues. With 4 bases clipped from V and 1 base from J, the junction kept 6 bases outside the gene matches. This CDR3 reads CASSSWTGRSYEQYF. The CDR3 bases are TGTGCCAGCAGCTCCTGGACAGGGCGATCCTACGAGCAGTACTTC.

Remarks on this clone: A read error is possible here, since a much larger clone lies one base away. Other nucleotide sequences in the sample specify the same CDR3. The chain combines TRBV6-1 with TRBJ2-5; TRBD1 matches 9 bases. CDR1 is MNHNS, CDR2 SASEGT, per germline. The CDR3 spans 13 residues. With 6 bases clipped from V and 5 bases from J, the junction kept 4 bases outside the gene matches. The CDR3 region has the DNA TGTGCCAGCAGCCGGGACAGGGACGAGACCCAGTACTTC. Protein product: CASSRDRDETQYF.

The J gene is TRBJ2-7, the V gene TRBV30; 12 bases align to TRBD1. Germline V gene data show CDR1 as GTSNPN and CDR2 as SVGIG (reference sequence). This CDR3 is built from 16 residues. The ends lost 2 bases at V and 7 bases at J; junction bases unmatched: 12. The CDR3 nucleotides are TGTGCCTGGAGTACCCGGGACAGGGGGCTGGGAGGGGAGCAGTACTTC. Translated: CAWSTRDRGLGGEQYF.